The 14 T cell receptor beta chains given below trace back to one sample, sequenced in a study of identical twins. A single record per CDR3 protein comes from TCRdb applying MiXCR to the 5' RACE reads. This repertoire shows 450,000 or so distinct CDR3 sequences, more than 20% found once; its top ten account for around 3%. The sample was also reused in another study, on T cells expressing NK-cell markers.

Material: CD4+ T cells sorted from blood. All receptors derive from a woman aged 18-30 years in good health.

A few counts support this clonotype. The chain joins TRBV9 to TRBJ2-1; 12 nucleotides match TRBD2. From germline, CDR1 is SGDLS and CDR2 YYNGEE. This CDR3 is 15 amino acids long. J lost 7 bases, V lost 4 bases, and 6 bases had no gene match. CDR3 loop: CASSPRLAGVNEQFF. CDR3 bases: TGTGCCAGCAGCCCCCGACTAGCGGGGGTTAATGAGCAGTTCTTC. The entire variable domain, with the rest obtained from reference TRBV9 and TRBJ2-1, is as follows: DSGVTQTPKHLITATGQRVTLRCSPRSGDLSVYWYQQSLDQGLQFLIQYYNGEERAKGNILERFSAQQFPDLHSELNLSSLELGDSALYFCASSPRLAGVNEQFFGPGTRLTVL.

The V call is TRBV12-3 or TRBV12-4, the J call TRBJ2-1; tentative D call: TRBD2 (5 bases). The CDR3 covers 12 residues. The V end lost 8 bases, the J end lost 9 bases, and 14 bases lay between the germline ends. The CDR3 nucleotides are TGTGCCAGCGGTAAAGGGAGCGGTGAGCAGTTCTTC. As protein: CASGKGSGEQFF.

The chain has TRBV30 and TRBJ2-7, with 8 bases identical to TRBD2. This CDR3 is 15 amino acids long. V lost 3 bases to trimming and J lost 2 bases; unmatched junction nucleotides: 9. The germline V gene has CDR1 GTSNPN and CDR2 SVGIG (reference sequence). CDR3 amino acids: CAWSRSSGYAYEQYF. CDR3 DNA: TGTGCCTGGAGCCGTTCTAGCGGGTATGCCTACGAGCAGTACTTC. Full variable domain (missing parts from reference TRBV30 and TRBJ2-7): SQTIHQWPATLVQPVGSPLSLECTVEGTSNPNLYWYRQAAGRGLQLLFYSVGIGQISSEVPQNLSASRPQDRQFILSSKKLLLSDSGFYLCAWSRSSGYAYEQYFGPGTRLTVT.

The CDR3 protein is CASSYDPGLAGAQFF. The DNA of the CDR3 is TGTGCCAGCAGCTACGACCCAGGACTAGCGGGGGCTCAGTTCTTC. The chain employs TRBV5-5 and TRBJ2-1; 13 positions match TRBD2. The CDR3 is 15 amino acids. Germline V gene lookup returns CDR1 SGHKS and CDR2 YYEKEE (reference sequence). J was trimmed by 13 bases and V by 3 bases; bases with no gene match: 10. Together with reference TRBV5-5 and TRBJ2-1, the CDR3 gives the full variable domain: DAGVTQSPTHLIKTRGQQVTLRCSPISGHKSVSWYQQVLGQGPQFIFQYYEKEERGRGNFPDRFSARQFPNYSSELNVNALLLGDSALYLCASSYDPGLAGAQFFGPGTRLTVL.

The chain uses TRBV10-2 and TRBJ2-7; D unresolved. The CDR3 loop spans 12 amino acids. Trimming took 0 bases from V and 10 from J, leaving 10 bases between them. Germline V lookup: CDR1 WSHSY, CDR2 SAAADI. The DNA of the CDR3 is TGCGCCAGCAGTGAGTCGATGCTCAAACAGTACTTC. Its translation: CASSESMLKQYF.

This rearrangement joins TRBV3-1 to TRBJ2-1; the match to TRBD2 covers 8 bases. The ends lost 4 bases at V and 7 bases at J; junction bases unmatched: 9. Germline CDR1 is LGHDT and CDR2 is YNNKEL (reference sequence). The CDR3 is made up of 15 amino acids. The chain's CDR3 is CASSPTGTRNNEQFF. The CDR3 coding sequence is TGTGCCAGCAGCCCAACCGGGACTAGGAATAATGAGCAGTTCTTC.

This clonotype was seen only a few times. The V and J genes are TRBV7-3 and TRBJ2-1, with 9 bases that match TRBD1. The CDR3 totals 16 residues. Per germline, CDR1 SGHTA and CDR2 FQGTGA. Trimming took 1 base from V and 2 from J; bases not matched to a gene: 3. This chain's CDR3 is CASSLRGQGTYNEQFF. Here the CDR3 DNA reads TGTGCCAGCAGCTTAAGGGGACAGGGTACCTACAATGAGCAGTTCTTC.

The chain combines TRBV11-3 with TRBJ2-3; the match to TRBD1 covers 9 bases. With V trimmed by 5 bases and J by 5 bases, 11 bases remained unmatched. Germline V gene data show CDR1 as SGHNT and CDR2 as YENEEA. The CDR3 covers 16 residues. The CDR3 is CASSTGGAGLLDTQYF. CDR3 sequence (DNA): TGTGCCAGCAGCACAGGGGGCGCGGGACTATTAGATACGCAGTATTTT.

This chain links TRBV7-9 with TRBJ2-1; a possible D gene is TRBD1 (5 bases). The CDR3 contains 13 residues. Germline values: CDR1 SEHNR, CDR2 FQNEAQ (reference sequence). Trimming removed 3 bases from V and 7 bases from J, with 10 bases in between. The CDR3: CASSFGADNEQFF. DNA for the CDR3: TGTGCCAGCAGCTTTGGGGCCGATAATGAGCAGTTCTTC.

The J gene is TRBJ2-1, the V gene TRBV12-3 or TRBV12-4; 10 bases are shared with TRBD2. The CDR3 covers 15 residues. V lost 8 bases to trimming and J lost 5 bases; unmatched junction nucleotides: 9. This chain's CDR3 is CASAQREGLDNEQFF. CDR3 in DNA: TGTGCCAGCGCCCAGCGGGAGGGCCTTGACAATGAGCAGTTCTTC.

This clonotype was detected only a few times. The chain combines TRBV3-1 with TRBJ2-1; 14 bases agree with TRBD2. Germline CDR1 is LGHDT and CDR2 is YNNKEL (reference sequence). The V and J ends lost 5 bases and 7 bases, in that order; junction bases with no gene match: 10. There are 17 residues in the CDR3. CDR3 amino acids: CASSSRLAGGPLNEQFF. The CDR3, as DNA: TGTGCCAGCAGCTCACGACTAGCGGGGGGGCCTCTGAATGAGCAGTTCTTC.

This clonotype has only a few counts. This chain joins TRBV6-1 and TRBJ2-7; 7 positions agree with TRBD1. Per the germline V gene, CDR1 is MNHNS and CDR2 is SASEGT. The CDR3 covers 15 residues. The V segment lost 8 bases and the J segment 0 bases; nucleotides outside the gene matches: 10. The CDR3 sequence: CASQGKQGSSYEQYF. The CDR3 DNA reads TGTGCCAGCCAAGGAAAACAGGGGAGCTCCTACGAGCAGTACTTC.

The sample holds one count of this clonotype. The rearrangement links TRBV7-9 to TRBJ1-1, with 8 bases that match TRBD1. CDR1 SEHNR and CDR2 FQNEAQ come from the germline V gene (reference sequence). The CDR3 length is 13 residues. With V trimmed by 5 bases and J by 10 bases, 9 bases remained unmatched. The CDR3 DNA follows: TGTGCCAGCAGCCAGACAGGGGTGCTCGGAGCTTTCTTT. It translates to CASSQTGVLGAFF.

This chain connects TRBV12-3 or TRBV12-4 to TRBJ2-2; 7 positions agree with TRBD2. The CDR3 runs to 15 residues. V lost 5 bases, J lost 6 bases, and 9 bases stayed unmatched. The CDR3: CASSPGLVRAGELFF. Written as DNA, the CDR3 is TGTGCCAGCAGTCCAGGACTAGTAAGGGCCGGGGAGCTGTTTTTT.